Shown below are 17 T cell receptor beta chains from a single sample sequenced in a study of OX40 agonist ivuxolimab in advanced cancers. Clones were read by immunoSEQ multiplex PCR, and TCRdb kept only the in-frame ones, dropping some. Of about 70,000 clones listed, 92% are singletons. The material was CD4+ or CD8+ T cells sorted from blood, obtained in a trial of the OX40 agonist ivuxolimab. The origin of the receptors is an adult with an advanced solid tumor such as melanoma, head and neck, liver or kidney cancer.

The gene calls are TRBV25-1 and TRBJ1-5; tentatively, D is TRBD1 (5 bases). The CDR3 runs to 14 residues. The V gene's germline CDR1 is MGHDK and CDR2 SYGVNS. The CDR3, as DNA: TGTGCGAGCGGGGTAAACGGGGGGGATCAGCCCCAGCATTTT. Translating gives CASGVNGGDQPQHF.

This CDR3 is CASSGSLRGGGELFF. In DNA form, the CDR3 reads TGTGCCAGCAGCGGTTCCTTACGAGGTGGCGGGGAGCTGTTTTTT. This chain links TRBV9 with TRBJ2-2; the D is unclear. The CDR3 is 15 amino acids. Trimming shortened V by 3 bases and J by 7 bases, and 16 bases separated the two germline ends. Germline values: CDR1 SGDLS, CDR2 YYNGEE.

V gene TRBV6-4 combines with J gene TRBJ2-1; the match to TRBD2 covers 7 bases. V was pared by 0 bases and J by 7 bases, with 3 bases of the junction left unmatched. This CDR3 contains 14 residues. CDR1 MRHNA and CDR2 SNTAGT come from the germline V gene. The CDR3 DNA reads TGTGCCAGCAGTGACTCGATGGGAGGGAATGAGCAGTTCTTC. Its translation is CASSDSMGGNEQFF.

V is TRBV5-1 and J is TRBJ1-5, with D possibly TRBD1 on 5 matching bases. The V gene lost 4 bases and the J gene lost 0 bases, with 11 bases spanning the gap. CDR1 and CDR2 from the germline V gene are SGHRS and YFSETQ. CDR3 length: 15 amino acids. The CDR3 DNA reads TGCGCCAGCAGCCCTTCGGGGGGTAGCAATCAGCCCCAGCATTTT. This gives the protein CASSPSGGSNQPQHF.

V gene TRBV2 combines with J gene TRBJ2-3; D is uncertain. V was cut by 3 bases and J by 0 bases, with 7 bases left in between. CDR3 size: 14 residues. Germline V CDR1 and CDR2: SNHLY, FYNNEI. The CDR3 region has the DNA TGTGCCAGCAGTGACACGGGCAGCACAGATACGCAGTATTTT. Translating it yields CASSDTGSTDTQYF. Full variable domain (rest looked up from reference TRBV2 and TRBJ2-3): EPEVTQTPSHQVTQMGQEVILRCVPISNHLYFYWYRQILGQKVEFLVSFYNNEISEKSEIFDDQFSVERPDGSNFTLKIRSTKLEDSAMYFCASSDTGSTDTQYFGPGTRLTVL.

V and J are TRBV18 and TRBJ1-1; 7 nucleotides agree with TRBD1. CDR3 length: 14 residues. Per the germline V gene, CDR1 is KGHSH and CDR2 is LQKENI. V lost 6 bases, J lost 3 bases, and 7 bases stayed unmatched. Here the CDR3 DNA reads TGTGCCAGCTCCCCCGGGACAGTTTACACTGAAGCTTTCTTT. This encodes CASSPGTVYTEAFF.

The table lists this clone with a few counts. CDR3 amino acids: CASSSAGIGYEQYF. The CDR3, as DNA: TGTGCCAGCAGCTCCGCAGGGATCGGATACGAGCAGTACTTC. The J gene is TRBJ2-7, the V gene TRBV9; possible D gene TRBD1, 5 bases. Germline V lookup: CDR1 SGDLS, CDR2 YYNGEE. The CDR3 extends over 14 amino acids. Trimming pared 4 bases from V and 4 bases from J, leaving 15 bases between.

The CDR3 region is CASSLFRRPNEKLFF. The CDR3, as DNA: TGTGCCAGCAGCTTATTTCGGAGACCCAATGAAAAACTGTTTTTT. The genes are TRBV7-9 and TRBJ1-4, with D hard to call. V was pared by 2 bases and J by 5 bases, with 12 bases between. Germline V gene sequence: CDR1 SEHNR, CDR2 FQNEAQ (reference sequence). The length of the CDR3 is 15 residues.

The chain has TRBV10-1 and TRBJ2-3; D may match TRBD1 or TRBD2 (5 bases each). Per the germline V gene, CDR1 is WNHNN and CDR2 is SYGVQD (reference sequence). The CDR3 consists of 15 residues. Deletions cut 10 bases from V and 0 bases from J, with 17 bases between. The CDR3 sequence is CAIPERGGSTDTQYF. CDR3 DNA sequence: TGCGCCATCCCCGAAAGGGGCGGGAGCACAGATACGCAGTATTTT.

The chain is built from TRBV7-9 and TRBJ1-4; possible D gene TRBD1, 6 bases. The CDR3 covers 15 residues. Trimming shortened V by 5 bases and J by 7 bases, and 17 bases separated the two germline ends. CDR1 and CDR2 (germline): SEHNR, FQNEAQ (reference sequence). CDR3 bases: TGTGCCAGCAGCACTCCCCTAGAGGGGGGTGAAAAACTGTTTTTT. It translates to CASSTPLEGGEKLFF.

The CDR3 nucleotides read TGTGCCACCAGCAGCAGCGACAGGGGATGGAGTCAGCCCCAGCATTTT. Protein sequence: CATSSSDRGWSQPQHF. The chain joins TRBV15 to TRBJ1-5, with 8 bases identical to TRBD1. The V and J ends lost 3 bases and 6 bases, in that order; junction bases with no gene match: 10. Per the germline V gene, CDR1 is LNHNV and CDR2 is YYDKDF (reference sequence). There are 16 residues in the CDR3.

The chain uses TRBV6-5 and TRBJ2-7; D not certain. This CDR3 has 11 amino acids. Germline assignment: CDR1 MNHEY and CDR2 SVGAGI. V lost 10 bases and J lost 2, with 9 bases in between. The CDR3 spells CAICSPYEQYF. DNA of the CDR3: TGTGCCATCTGCAGTCCCTACGAGCAGTACTTC.

The chain links TRBV2 to TRBJ1-1; TRBD1 matches 9 bases. This CDR3 has 15 residues. Trimming at V came to 5 bases and at J to 4 bases, leaving 8 bases not matched to a gene. Germline values: CDR1 SNHLY, CDR2 FYNNEI. CDR3 sequence: CASSTSGTGFTEAFF. The CDR3 DNA sequence: TGTGCCAGCAGTACATCCGGGACAGGGTTCACTGAAGCTTTCTTT.

The chain carries TRBV4-1 and TRBJ2-5; D not certain. This CDR3 is built from 12 residues. Germline CDR1 and CDR2: MGHRA and YSYEKL. Trimming took off 3 bases at V and 0 bases at J, with 2 bases between the two ends. The CDR3 DNA reads as TGCGCCAGCAGCCAGAACCAAGAGACCCAGTACTTC. Translated: CASSQNQETQYF.

This rearrangement joins TRBV27 to TRBJ2-7, with TRBD1 matching over 8 bases. Trimming at V came to 3 bases and at J to 3 bases, leaving 1 base not matched to a gene. The CDR3 loop spans 13 amino acids. Germline lookup yields CDR1 MNHEY and CDR2 SMNVEV (reference sequence). The CDR3, as DNA: TGTGCCAGCAGTTTCGGACAGGGCTACGAGCAGTACTTC. Translating gives CASSFGQGYEQYF.

The chain uses TRBV6-5 and TRBJ2-2; no clear D. Trimming shortened V by 1 base and J by 6 bases, and 6 bases separated the two germline ends. Germline V gene data show CDR1 as MNHEY and CDR2 as SVGAGI. The CDR3 totals 13 residues. DNA for the CDR3: TGTGCCAGCAGTTACTTTAAGGCCGGGGAGCTGTTTTTT. This gives the protein CASSYFKAGELFF.

This clone has just one count. The DNA is omitted, as the CDR3 cannot be located on it reliably, and the CDR3 follows TCRdb's listing. The chain employs TRBV27 and TRBJ2-2; whether TRBD1, the table's D call, matches the DNA was not checked. The CDR3 spans 16 amino acids, including both terminal residues. Germline loops: CDR1 MNHEY, CDR2 SMNVEV (reference sequence). CDR3 region: CASSLMGQRTPGSCFF.